These 24 T cell receptor beta chains were sequenced from one sample in a study of radiotherapy plus CTLA-4 blockade in lung cancer. This table comes from immunoSEQ multiplex PCR, and its TCRdb copy is limited to in-frame clones, with some not included. The sample yields 15,000 to 20,000 clones, 86% seen once. The sequences come from peripheral blood, collected from a patient treated with radiotherapy plus ipilimumab. These receptors were collected from a human donor with non-small cell lung cancer whose response to radiotherapy plus ipilimumab could not be evaluated.

This clone has just one count. This chain joins TRBV11-1 and TRBJ2-1; weak D call: TRBD1 (8 bases). Germline CDR1 SGHAT, CDR2 FQDESV (reference sequence). This CDR3 is built from 16 residues. Trimming stripped 6 bases from V and 5 bases from J, with 20 bases between. CDR3 residues: CASSSGGQGANNEQFF. DNA for the CDR3: TGTGCCAGCAGTTCCGGGGGGCAGGGGGCGAACAATGAGCAGTTCTTC. The whole variable domain, filled in from reference TRBV11-1 and TRBJ2-1, reads EAEVAQSPRYKITEKSQAVAFWCDPISGHATLYWYRQILGQGPELLVQFQDESVVDDSQLPKDRFSAERLKGVDSTLKIQPAELGDSAMYLCASSSGGQGANNEQFFGPGTRLTVL.

This clone appeared a single time. J is TRBJ2-3 and V is TRBV6-1; D is perhaps TRBD2 (5 bases). Trimming removed 6 bases at V and 5 bases at J, with 6 bases between. The CDR3 contains 11 residues. In germline, CDR1 is MNHNS, CDR2 SASEGT. The CDR3 bases are TGTGCCAGCAGCGAGGGAGATACGCAGTATTTT. As protein: CASSEGDTQYF.

The chain combines TRBV7-3 with TRBJ2-2; D is uncertain. Between the trimmed V and J ends, which lost 5 bases and 7 bases, there was a span of 5 bases. In germline, CDR1 is SGHTA, CDR2 FQGTGA. The CDR3 has 11 amino acids. CDR3 loop: CASSPGGELFF. CDR3 DNA: TGTGCCAGCAGCCCCGGCGGGGAGCTGTTTTTT.

The chain has TRBV7-8 and TRBJ2-2; 7 bases agree with TRBD2. Germline CDR1 SGHVS, CDR2 FQNEAQ. CDR3 length: 15 amino acids. V lost 1 base, J lost 8 bases, and 7 bases stayed unmatched. The CDR3 DNA reads TGTGCCAGCAGCTTAGAGGGAGGGTCGACGGGGGAGCTGTTTTTT. It yields the protein CASSLEGGSTGELFF.

This clone was observed a handful of times. This chain joins TRBV5-5 and TRBJ2-7, with D maybe TRBD1 (6 bases). With 0 bases removed from V and 4 bases from J, the gap between germline ends came to 17 bases. The germline gives CDR1 SGHKS, CDR2 YYEKEE (reference sequence). The CDR3 sequence is 16 residues long. The CDR3 sequence: CASSLDTGTPGYEQYF. CDR3 DNA sequence: TGTGCCAGCAGCTTGGATACCGGGACACCAGGGTACGAGCAGTACTTC.

The chain recombines TRBV18 with TRBJ2-5; TRBD1 agrees at 7 bases. This CDR3 has 15 amino acids. The V gene's germline CDR1 is KGHSH and CDR2 LQKENI. Trimming at V came to 4 bases and at J to 5 bases, leaving 10 bases not matched to a gene. This CDR3 is CASSRLTTGRETQYF. For the CDR3, the DNA is TGTGCCAGCTCACGCCTAACGACAGGGCGGGAGACCCAGTACTTC.

The chain uses TRBV28 and TRBJ1-2; 7 bases fit TRBD1. The length of the CDR3 is 15 residues. With V trimmed by 5 bases and J by 7 bases, 13 bases remained unmatched. Germline CDR1 MDHEN, CDR2 SYDVKM. CDR3 DNA: TGTGCCAGCAGTCCCGGGACAGTATCCGTGGGTGGCTACACCTTC. Its protein product is CASSPGTVSVGGYTF.

The chain joins TRBV29-1 to TRBJ1-1, with TRBD1 as a possible D gene (5 bases). Germline V CDR1 and CDR2: SQVTM, ANQGSEA. This CDR3 has 13 amino acids. CDR3 residues: CSGGTVKGTEAFF. In DNA, the CDR3 is TGCAGTGGGGGGACGGTAAAGGGCACTGAAGCTTTCTTT.

The chain links TRBV28 to TRBJ2-5, with D maybe TRBD2 (7 bases). CDR1 and CDR2 from the germline V gene are MDHEN and SYDVKM. Trimming shortened V by 4 bases and J by 5 bases, and 11 bases separated the two germline ends. The CDR3 contains 13 residues. In DNA form, the CDR3 reads TGTGCCAGCAGTTCGGGGGGCGGGGAGACCCAGTACTTC. It encodes CASSSGGGETQYF.

The rearrangement links TRBV14 to TRBJ2-3; D remains ambiguous. The CDR3 contains 11 residues. Trimming removed 5 bases from V and 6 bases from J, with 6 bases in between. Germline-derived CDR1 and CDR2 are SGHDN and FVKESK. CDR3 coding DNA: TGTGCCAGCAGCGTGACTGATACGCAGTATTTT. Translated: CASSVTDTQYF.

The genes are TRBV29-1 and TRBJ1-2; D is undetermined. Germline V lookup: CDR1 SQVTM, CDR2 ANQGSEA. Trimming cost V 0 bases and J 4 bases, with 15 bases left between them. The CDR3 is 15 amino acids. As DNA, the CDR3 is TGCAGCGTTGAAGATTTTGGGGAGGGCGGCTATGGCTACACCTTC. Its protein product is CSVEDFGEGGYGYTF. The full variable domain, in which reference TRBV29-1 and TRBJ1-2 provide the parts outside the CDR3, is SAVISQKPSRDICQRGTSLTIQCQVDSQVTMMFWYRQQPGQSLTLIATANQGSEATYESGFVIDKFPISRPNLTFSTLTVSNMSPEDSSIYLCSVEDFGEGGYGYTFGSGTRLTVV.

The chain combines TRBV19 with TRBJ1-5; tentative D call: TRBD1 (6 bases). V lost 2 bases and J lost 7, with 9 bases in between. This CDR3 has 13 residues. CDR1 LNHDA and CDR2 SQIVND come from the germline V gene (reference sequence). CDR3 in amino acids: CASSITGRQPQHF. As DNA, the CDR3 is TGTGCCAGTAGTATAACAGGGAGACAGCCCCAGCATTTT. The full variable domain, rest sourced from reference TRBV19 and TRBJ1-5, is DGGITQSPKYLFRKEGQNVTLSCEQNLNHDAMYWYRQDPGQGLRLIYYSQIVNDFQKGDIAEGYSVSREKKESFPLTVTSAQKNPTAFYLCASSITGRQPQHFGDGTRLSIL.

The chain is built from TRBV27 and TRBJ1-5; 11 bases fit TRBD1. In germline, CDR1 is MNHEY, CDR2 SMNVEV (reference sequence). Trimming cost V 5 bases and J 0 bases; bases outside gene matches: 6. The CDR3 runs 17 residues. For the CDR3, the DNA is TGTGCCAGCAGTCGGGGACAGGGGGGGTATAGCAATCAGCCCCAGCATTTT. Protein product: CASSRGQGGYSNQPQHF.

This rearrangement joins TRBV6-1 to TRBJ2-3; tentatively, D is TRBD2 (6 bases). Germline lookup yields CDR1 MNHNS and CDR2 SASEGT. V was clipped by 2 bases and J by 0 bases, with 12 bases between them. The CDR3 length is 16 residues. The CDR3 nucleotides are TGTGCCAGCAGTGAAAGGGCTAGCGCTAGCACAGATACGCAGTATTTT. Amino acids: CASSERASASTDTQYF.

In this sample, this clone turned up once. V usage is TRBV5-1 and J usage is TRBJ1-4; D possibly corresponds to TRBD1 (5 bases). The CDR3 is 14 amino acids. CDR1 and CDR2 (germline): SGHRS, YFSETQ. The V end lost 2 bases, the J end lost 7 bases, and 12 bases lay between the germline ends. The CDR3 DNA reads as TGCGCCAGCAGCTTCAGGGATTTTAGTGAAAAACTGTTTTTT. Translation gives CASSFRDFSEKLFF.

The chain has TRBV19 and TRBJ1-2; D remains ambiguous. The length of the CDR3 is 14 residues. Germline V lookup: CDR1 LNHDA, CDR2 SQIVND (reference sequence). Trimming cost V 6 bases and J 0 bases, with 11 bases left between them. CDR3 residues: CASSLRDPNYGYTF. CDR3 nucleotides: TGTGCCAGTAGCCTCCGAGATCCTAACTATGGCTACACCTTC.

This chain links TRBV6-1 with TRBJ1-1; D possibly corresponds to TRBD1 (5 bases). V shed 0 bases and J shed 4 bases, with 27 bases lying between them. The CDR3 length is 20 residues. The germline V gene has CDR1 MNHNS and CDR2 SASEGT. The CDR3 DNA reads TGTGCCAGCAGTGAAGCTCCCATGGGGCAACGGGGGAAGGGTCGCACTGAAGCTTTCTTT. Residues: CASSEAPMGQRGKGRTEAFF.

The chain carries TRBV18 and TRBJ1-2, with D possibly matching TRBD1 (6 bases). Germline CDR1 KGHSH, CDR2 LQKENI. V lost 3 bases and J 2 bases, leaving 13 bases between the germline ends. The CDR3 loop spans 15 amino acids. Here the CDR3 DNA reads TGTGCCAGCTCACCTGGACAGCTCACAAACTATGGCTACACCTTC. It specifies CASSPGQLTNYGYTF.

The gene calls are TRBV20-1 and TRBJ2-5, with D possibly matching TRBD1 (6 bases). The CDR3 sequence is 11 residues long. Germline V gene lookup returns CDR1 DFQATT and CDR2 SNEGSKA (reference sequence). V shed 6 bases and J shed 3 bases, with 8 bases lying between them. The CDR3 reads CSANREETQYF. CDR3 bases: TGCAGTGCAAACAGGGAAGAGACCCAGTACTTC.

This clone was seen just once. The chain combines TRBV7-8 with TRBJ2-1, with 7 positions matching TRBD1. The CDR3 contains 15 residues. Trimming took 8 bases from V and 2 from J; bases not matched to a gene: 9. Germline V gives CDR1 SGHVS, CDR2 FQNEAQ. CDR3 sequence reads: CASLVVGGTYNEQFF. The CDR3 DNA reads as TGTGCCAGCTTAGTGGTAGGGGGCACCTACAATGAGCAGTTCTTC.

CDR3 coding DNA: TGTGCCAGCAGTGAGGAGCTAGCAACTAATGAAAAACTGTTTTTT. Its translation is CASSEELATNEKLFF. The chain combines TRBV2 with TRBJ1-4; D is unresolved. Germline V gene sequence: CDR1 SNHLY, CDR2 FYNNEI. The CDR3 covers 15 residues. Trimming took 3 bases from V and 0 from J, leaving 8 bases between them.

This clone was counted once. This sequence joins TRBV7-2 and TRBJ2-2, with D perhaps TRBD2 (5 bases). Trimming cost V 3 bases and J 3 bases, with 14 bases left between them. Germline CDR1 reads SGHTA; CDR2 reads FQGNSA. The CDR3 consists of 16 residues. DNA of the CDR3: TGTGCCAGCAGCTTTCTGCCCGGGGTACACACCGGGGAGCTGTTTTTT. Translating it yields CASSFLPGVHTGELFF.

The rearrangement links TRBV18 to TRBJ2-5; 7 bases agree with TRBD1. Germline loops: CDR1 KGHSH, CDR2 LQKENI. Trimming at V came to 5 bases and at J to 2 bases, leaving 5 bases not matched to a gene. This CDR3 contains 14 residues. The CDR3 DNA follows: TGTGCCAGCTCAACAGGGGCCCAACAAGAGACCCAGTACTTC. Translating it yields CASSTGAQQETQYF.

The count of this clone is one. The chain carries TRBV4-3 and TRBJ2-1; D might be TRBD2 (5 bases). The CDR3 loop spans 15 amino acids. With 1 base removed from V and 1 base from J, the gap between germline ends came to 8 bases. Germline V gives CDR1 LGHNA, CDR2 YSLEER. CDR3 DNA: TGCGCCAGCAGCCAAGCTAGAGGGTCCTACAATGAGCAGTTCTTC. This sequence encodes CASSQARGSYNEQFF.